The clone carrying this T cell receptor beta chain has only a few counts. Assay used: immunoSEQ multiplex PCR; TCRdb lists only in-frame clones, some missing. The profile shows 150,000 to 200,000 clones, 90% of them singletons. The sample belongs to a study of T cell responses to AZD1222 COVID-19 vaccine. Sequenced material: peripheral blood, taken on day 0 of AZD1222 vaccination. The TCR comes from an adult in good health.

The CDR3: CASSTTGPEAFF. Written as DNA, the CDR3 is TGTGCCAGCAGCACGACAGGCCCAGAAGCTTTCTTT. The genes are TRBV7-9 and TRBJ1-1; TRBD1 might be the D (6 bases). This CDR3 has 12 residues. Trimming shortened V by 5 bases and J by 8 bases, and 12 bases separated the two germline ends. CDR1 is SEHNR and CDR2 is FQNEAQ in the germline V gene (reference sequence).